Below are 11 T cell receptor beta chains sequenced from a single sample in a study of Graves' ophthalmopathy and Graves' hyperthyroidism. Amplification of the TCR beta CDR3 regions used RNA transcripts (as template). The first-round RT-PCR employed HTBI primers together with the Qiagen OneStep RT-PCR kit. A multiplex PCR was then performed as the second round. Each CDR3 protein is one row after TCRdb ran MiXCR on the multiplex PCR reads. The table records 580,000 or so distinct CDR3 sequences, less than 45% of them present only once. Material: peripheral blood or thyroid tissue (not recorded which). The source of these receptors is an adult man with Graves' hyperthyroidism.

Many counts were recorded for this clonotype. The chain carries TRBV20-1 and TRBJ2-5; 7 bases align to TRBD1. The CDR3 is 16 amino acids. Trimming at V came to 3 bases and at J to 5 bases, leaving 15 bases not matched to a gene. The germline V gene has CDR1 DFQATT and CDR2 SNEGSKA (reference sequence). CDR3 sequence: CSASSIGTALRETQYF. CDR3 nucleotide sequence: TGCAGTGCTAGCAGTATAGGGACAGCCCTCCGGGAGACCCAGTACTTC.

The chain couples TRBV2 to TRBJ1-6, with 7 nucleotides matching TRBD1. CDR1 is SNHLY and CDR2 is FYNNEI in the germline V gene. V trimming: 5 bases; J trimming: 2 bases; junction bases outside the gene matches: 3. There are 15 residues in the CDR3. CDR3 sequence reads: CASSRDSPYNSPLHF. In nucleotides, the CDR3 is TGTGCCAGCAGTCGGGACAGCCCCTATAATTCACCCCTCCACTTT.

This clonotype occurred a few times. The V call is TRBV24-1, the J call TRBJ2-2; TRBD1 aligns across 7 bases. The end of the DNA is better explained by TRBJ2-1, so the J call may be wrong. The CDR3 covers 14 residues. The germline CDR1 and CDR2 sequences are KGHDR and SFDVKD. Here the CDR3 reads CATSEPGQFNEQFF. CDR3 in DNA: TGTGCCACCAGTGAACCGGGACAGTTCAATGAGCAGTTCTTC.

This clonotype was picked up one time. In this CDR3 the conserved last residue, phenylalanine or tryptophan, is missing, so a read error is likely. The DNA of the CDR3 is TGTGCCAGCAGTCACAACCCCGGGGGTCCAGATACGCAGCATTCT. It translates to CASSHNPGGPDTQHS. The chain carries TRBV11-2 and TRBJ2-3; the D gene is possibly TRBD1 (5 bases). The J call is in doubt because the DNA end fits TRBJ1-5 better. CDR3 length: 15 residues. Germline V lookup: CDR1 SGHAT, CDR2 FQNNGV.

Concerning this clonotype itself: One junction end does not reproduce the germline sequence, and a read error may be involved. This chain joins TRBV12-3 or TRBV12-4 and TRBJ1-3; 7 bases agree with TRBD1. This CDR3 spans 16 amino acids. CDR3: CASSFPTGLRGDTMYF. The CDR3 DNA follows: TGTGCCAGCAGTTTCCCGACAGGTCTCAGGGGGGACACCATGTATTTT.

The chain links TRBV24-1 to TRBJ1-2, with D perhaps TRBD1 (5 bases). This CDR3 has 14 residues. The ends were cut back, 4 bases at V and 0 bases at J, with 8 bases in the middle. CDR1 and CDR2 from the germline V gene are KGHDR and SFDVKD. The CDR3 reads CATSDGGSNYGYTF. DNA of the CDR3: TGTGCCACCAGTGACGGGGGGTCTAACTATGGCTACACCTTC.

This clonotype was recorded a few times. The chain is built from TRBV9 and TRBJ2-7; no clear D. The assigned J gene may be wrong: the sequence end matches TRBJ2-4 better. Germline CDR1 SGDLS, CDR2 YYNGEE. The CDR3 is 13 amino acids. The DNA of the CDR3 is TGTGCCAGCAGCGTAGCTTCAAGGAGCATTCAGTACTTC. Translated, it gives CASSVASRSIQYF.

This clonotype came up a few times. The CDR3, as DNA: TGTGCCAGCAGGTTTGGAGGAGAGTACGAGCAGTACTTC. It is translated as CASRFGGEYEQYF. The rearrangement joins TRBV12-3 or TRBV12-4 to TRBJ2-7, with D possibly TRBD2 on 5 matching bases. There are 13 residues in the CDR3. The germline V and J ends were trimmed by 6 bases and 4 bases, with 13 bases remaining between them.

This clonotype has ten or more counts. The chain combines TRBV5-5 with TRBJ2-5, with a weak D call TRBD1 (6 bases). CDR3 size: 13 residues. With 5 bases removed from V and 3 bases from J, the gap between germline ends came to 11 bases. The germline gives CDR1 SGHKS, CDR2 YYEKEE (reference sequence). The CDR3 DNA sequence: TGTGCCAGCAGAACCCCAGGGGAAGAGACCCAGTACTTC. Translated, it gives CASRTPGEETQYF.

This clonotype occurred many times. The chain uses TRBV20-1 and TRBJ2-7; TRBD1 aligns across 7 bases. The V gene's germline CDR1 is DFQATT and CDR2 SNEGSKA (reference sequence). V lost 0 bases to trimming and J lost 3 bases; unmatched junction nucleotides: 8. The CDR3 consists of 15 residues. The CDR3 DNA reads TGCAGTGCTAGAGATTCCGAGGGGGCGAGCTACGAGCAGTACTTC. Translating it yields CSARDSEGASYEQYF.

This clonotype was seen more than once but under ten times. A clone one base away is much larger, so this may be a read error. The CDR3 DNA is TGCAGCGTTGGCAGGGGGCGAGAGACCCAGTACTTC. Translation gives CSVGRGRETQYF. The chain carries TRBV29-1 and TRBJ2-5; 8 bases fit TRBD1. The V gene end was trimmed by 4 bases and the J gene end by 4 bases; junction bases not matched to a gene: 2. Germline CDR1 reads SQVTM; CDR2 reads ANQGSEA. This CDR3 spans 12 amino acids.